A single sample is the source of the 6 T cell receptor beta chains below, sequenced in a study of blood T cell repertoires in COVID-19. TCRdb keeps only in-frame clones here, not all; method: immunoSEQ multiplex PCR. Of about 140,000 clones in the sample, around nine tenths are singletons; the top ten hold approximately 5.4%. Sequencing was done on a sample of peripheral blood. These receptor sequences come from a human donor in a cohort sampled during active COVID-19.

This rearrangement joins TRBV28 to TRBJ1-1; TRBD1 aligns across 8 bases. The germline CDR1 and CDR2 sequences are MDHEN and SYDVKM. This CDR3 is 11 amino acids long. Unmatched junction bases numbered 2, after V lost 6 bases and J lost 8 bases. The CDR3 DNA reads TGTGCCAGCAGCTACAGGGGGGAAGCTTTCTTT. Amino acid sequence: CASSYRGEAFF. Filled out from reference TRBV28 and TRBJ1-1, the complete variable domain reads DVKVTQSSRYLVKRTGEKVFLECVQDMDHENMFWYRQDPGLGLRLIYFSYDVKMKEKGDIPEGYSVSREKKERFSLILESASTNQTSMYLCASSYRGEAFFGQGTRLTVV.

The J gene is TRBJ2-2, the V gene TRBV4-1; D is possibly TRBD2 (5 bases). Trimming left V 4 bases short and J 4 bases short, with 13 bases between. The CDR3 totals 15 residues. Germline values: CDR1 MGHRA, CDR2 YSYEKL. The CDR3 loop reads CASSRVGLSTGELFF. The CDR3 region has the DNA TGCGCCAGCAGCCGGGTTGGACTTTCCACCGGGGAGCTGTTTTTT.

The chain recombines TRBV15 with TRBJ1-1; 8 bases are shared with TRBD1. V dropped 6 bases and J dropped 6; count of bases not matched to a gene: 6. This CDR3 region has 13 residues. Per the germline V gene, CDR1 is LNHNV and CDR2 is YYDKDF (reference sequence). The CDR3 loop is CATSPQGAAEAFF. CDR3 DNA: TGTGCCACCAGTCCTCAGGGGGCCGCTGAAGCTTTCTTT.

CDR3 coding DNA: TGTGCCAGCAGAGGGGTCATAATACGGAGCAATCAGCCCCAGCATTTT. It yields the protein CASRGVIIRSNQPQHF. The chain joins TRBV28 to TRBJ1-5, with TRBD1 as a possible D gene (5 bases). The CDR3 is 16 residues long. V was pared by 6 bases and J by 1 base, with 16 bases between. CDR1 and CDR2 from the germline V gene are MDHEN and SYDVKM.

The V gene is TRBV28, the J gene TRBJ2-5; 10 bases are shared with TRBD2. V was pared by 3 bases and J by 3 bases, with 1 base of the junction left unmatched. The CDR3 totals 14 residues. CDR1 and CDR2 from the germline V gene are MDHEN and SYDVKM. The CDR3: CASSFLAGEETQYF. Written as DNA, the CDR3 is TGTGCCAGCAGTTTCCTAGCGGGAGAAGAGACCCAGTACTTC.

The J gene is TRBJ2-5, the V gene TRBV28; D possibly corresponds to TRBD1 (6 bases). Germline V gene sequence: CDR1 MDHEN, CDR2 SYDVKM. The ends were cut back, 2 bases at V and 4 bases at J, with 14 bases in the middle. The CDR3 length is 15 residues. CDR3 loop: CASSLGTRERETQYF. The CDR3 DNA is TGTGCCAGCAGTTTAGGGACAAGGGAGCGAGAGACCCAGTACTTC.